This T cell receptor (beta chain) was obtained from a study of beta chain features in type 1 diabetes. Study observations and caveats: People with Type 1 diabetes carried modestly yet significantly shorter TCRB CDR3s in all four CD4+ subsets.

Isolated RNA was reverse transcribed in full, so expressed TCRB transcripts were sequenced. The average read count of naive, central memory and regulatory T cell samples was some 3.8 million. Generated by immunoSEQ multiplex PCR, the TCRdb table keeps only in-frame clones and is missing some. The sample shows some 350,000 clones, approximately 12% of them seen only once. In regard to this clone: Its antigen is unidentified.

The length of the CDR3 is 16 residues. Germline V gene data show CDR1 as SGDLS and CDR2 as YYNGEE. The V and J ends lost 5 bases and 2 bases, in that order; junction bases with no gene match: 8. The gene calls are TRBV9 and TRBJ2-2, with 8 positions matching TRBD2. The clonotype comes from a woman aged 18-30 years with type 1 diabetes. Sequenced: naive CD4+ T cells from blood. The CDR3 spells CASRSGTSGNTGELFF. CDR3 bases: TGTGCCAGCAGGTCGGGAACTAGCGGAAACACCGGGGAGCTGTTTTTT. Looking up the rest from reference TRBV9 and TRBJ2-2 gives the full variable domain: DSGVTQTPKHLITATGQRVTLRCSPRSGDLSVYWYQQSLDQGLQFLIQYYNGEERAKGNILERFSAQQFPDLHSELNLSSLELGDSALYFCASRSGTSGNTGELFFGEGSRLTVL.